A single sample is the source of the 4 T cell receptor beta chains below, sequenced in a study of blood T cell repertoires in COVID-19. Measured with immunoSEQ multiplex PCR; TCRdb has only the in-frame clones, and not every one. The sample includes fewer than 300,000 clones, approximately 91% of them seen just once. The sample consisted of peripheral blood. These receptors all stem from a woman aged 25 to 39 with COVID-19, enrolled during active disease.

This chain links TRBV13 with TRBJ1-5; a weak D match, TRBD1 (6 bases). Trimming shortened V by 3 bases and J by 2 bases, and 8 bases separated the two germline ends. The CDR3 runs to 14 residues. The germline V gene encodes CDR1 PRHDT and CDR2 FYEKMQ (reference sequence). The CDR3 spells CASSFRQGNQPQHF. CDR3 DNA: TGTGCCAGCAGCTTCCGACAGGGCAATCAGCCCCAGCATTTT.

This clone was picked up one time. V usage is TRBV7-2 and J usage is TRBJ1-1; a possible D gene is TRBD1 (6 bases). Germline CDR1 reads SGHTA; CDR2 reads FQGNSA. Trimming took off 5 bases at V and 0 bases at J, with 10 bases between the two ends. CDR3 size: 14 residues. This CDR3 is CASSPRGLNTEAFF. CDR3 in DNA: TGTGCCAGCAGCCCCAGGGGTTTGAACACTGAAGCTTTCTTT.

The rearrangement links TRBV5-1 to TRBJ1-6; D perhaps matches TRBD1 (6 bases). Trimming removed 4 bases at V and 9 bases at J, with 20 bases between. This CDR3 has 16 amino acids. Germline lookup yields CDR1 SGHRS and CDR2 YFSETQ. The CDR3 protein is CASSRTTGSTGSPLHF. DNA for the CDR3: TGCGCCAGCAGCCGCACGACAGGTTCCACTGGTTCACCCCTCCACTTT.

This sequence joins TRBV10-3 and TRBJ1-4, with no clear D. Germline lookup yields CDR1 ENHRY and CDR2 SYGVKD. The length of the CDR3 is 14 residues. Trimming pared 2 bases from V and 10 bases from J, leaving 14 bases between. In nucleotides, the CDR3 is TGTGCCATCAGTGAGGGAGAACCCATCGGAAAACTGTTTTTT. This encodes CAISEGEPIGKLFF.